What follows describes a single T cell receptor (beta chain). Sequencing targeted TCR beta in blood CD8+ and CD4+ T cells. The sample is drawn from a study of CD8 T cells in Susac syndrome. The germline V and J ends were trimmed by 2 bases and 6 bases, with 13 bases remaining between them. CDR3 length: 14 amino acids. With random hexamers, reverse transcription was performed on about 0.5 to 1 ug of RNA. TCR beta CDR3 was amplified by immunoSEQ multiplex PCR. This amplification extended across 54 Vbeta and 13 Jbeta segments. TCRdb reprocessed the immunoSEQ multiplex PCR reads via MiXCR and lists one record per CDR3 protein. The sample shows hundreds of thousands of distinct CDR3 sequences, approximately 92% of them seen only once.

This TCR derives from a human donor with multiple sclerosis. The chain is built from TRBV12-3 or TRBV12-4 and TRBJ2-5; D is unresolved. The sequenced material came from CD4+ T cells from PBMCs. The CDR3 DNA reads TGTGCCAGCAGTTTATTGGCAGGTGGCAAGACCCAGTACTTC. Protein product: CASSLLAGGKTQYF.